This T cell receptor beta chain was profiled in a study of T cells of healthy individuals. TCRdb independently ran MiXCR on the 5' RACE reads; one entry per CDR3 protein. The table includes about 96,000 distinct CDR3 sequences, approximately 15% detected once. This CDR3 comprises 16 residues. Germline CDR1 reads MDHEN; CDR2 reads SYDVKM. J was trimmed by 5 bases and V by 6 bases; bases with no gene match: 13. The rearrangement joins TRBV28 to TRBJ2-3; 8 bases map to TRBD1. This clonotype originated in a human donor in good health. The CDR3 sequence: CASSVPGQGFQDTQYF. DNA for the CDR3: TGTGCCAGCAGCGTGCCAGGACAGGGTTTTCAAGATACGCAGTATTTT.